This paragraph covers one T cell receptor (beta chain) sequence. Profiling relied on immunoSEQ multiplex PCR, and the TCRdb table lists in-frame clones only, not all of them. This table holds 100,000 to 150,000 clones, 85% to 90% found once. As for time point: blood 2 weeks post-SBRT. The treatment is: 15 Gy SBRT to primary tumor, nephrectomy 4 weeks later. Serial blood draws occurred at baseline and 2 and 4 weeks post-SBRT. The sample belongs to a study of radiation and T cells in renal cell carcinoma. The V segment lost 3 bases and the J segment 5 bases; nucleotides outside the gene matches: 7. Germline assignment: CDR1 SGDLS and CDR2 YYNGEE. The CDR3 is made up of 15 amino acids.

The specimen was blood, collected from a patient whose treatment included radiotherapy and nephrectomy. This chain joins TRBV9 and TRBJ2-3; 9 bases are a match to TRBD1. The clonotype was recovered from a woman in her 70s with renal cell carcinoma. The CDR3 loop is CASSARTGELDTQYF. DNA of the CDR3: TGTGCCAGCAGCGCCAGGACAGGGGAACTAGATACGCAGTATTTT.